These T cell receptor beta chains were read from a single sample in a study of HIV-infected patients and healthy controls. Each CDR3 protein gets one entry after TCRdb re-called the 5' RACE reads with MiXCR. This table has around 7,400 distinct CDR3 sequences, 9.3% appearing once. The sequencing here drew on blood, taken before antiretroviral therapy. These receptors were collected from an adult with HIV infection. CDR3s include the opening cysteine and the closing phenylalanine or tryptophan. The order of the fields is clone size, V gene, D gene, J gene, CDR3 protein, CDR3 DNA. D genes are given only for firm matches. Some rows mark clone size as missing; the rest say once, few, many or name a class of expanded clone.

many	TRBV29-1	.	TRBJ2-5	CSAAAGETQYF	TGCAGCGCTGCAGCGGGAGAGACCCAGTACTTC
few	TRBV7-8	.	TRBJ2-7	CASSPYRDMTYEQYF	TGTGCCAGCAGCCCCTACCGGGACATGACCTACGAGCAGTACTTC
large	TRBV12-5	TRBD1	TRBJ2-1	CASAGTGGIYNEQFF	TGTGCTAGTGCCGGGACAGGGGGTATCTACAATGAGCAGTTCTTC
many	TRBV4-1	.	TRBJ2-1	CASSLGGLGNEQFF	TGCGCCAGCAGCCTCGGGGGCCTAGGCAATGAGCAGTTCTTC
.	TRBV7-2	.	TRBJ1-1	CASSLEKDTEAFF	TGTGCCAGCAGCCTAGAAAAGGACACTGAAGCTTTCTTT
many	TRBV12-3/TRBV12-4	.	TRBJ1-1	CASSRQNTEAFF	TGTGCCAGCAGTCGACAGAACACTGAAGCTTTCTTT
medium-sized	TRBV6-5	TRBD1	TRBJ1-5	CASSYPGQVVRGNQPQHF	TGTGCCAGCAGTTACCCCGGACAGGTTGTAAGAGGCAATCAGCCCCAGCATTTT
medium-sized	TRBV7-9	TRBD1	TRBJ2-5	CASSPPTGGETQYF	TGTGCCAGCAGCCCCCCGACAGGGGGCGAGACCCAGTACTTC
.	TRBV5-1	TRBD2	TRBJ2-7	CASSETSGSVVYEQYF	TGCGCCAGCAGCGAGACTAGCGGGAGTGTAGTCTACGAGCAGTACTTC
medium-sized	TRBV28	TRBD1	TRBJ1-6	CASSSGTGQSPLHF	TGTGCCAGCAGTTCCGGGACAGGGCAGTCACCCCTCCACTTT
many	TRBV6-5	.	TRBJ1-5	CASSTGPNNQPQHF	TGTGCCAGCAGTACAGGACCGAACAATCAGCCCCAGCATTTT
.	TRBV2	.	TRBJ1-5	CASSVGVAGNNQPQHF	TGTGCCAGCAGTGTTGGGGTCGCGGGGAACAATCAGCCCCAGCATTTT
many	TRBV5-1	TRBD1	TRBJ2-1	CASSLQNRGEQFF	TGCGCCAGCAGCCTCCAAAACAGGGGGGAGCAGTTCTTC
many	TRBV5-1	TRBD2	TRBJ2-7	CASSYLMRGGTYEQYF	TGCGCCAGCAGCTATCTCATGAGGGGAGGGACCTACGAGCAGTACTTC
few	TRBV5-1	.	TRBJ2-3	CASSPDMRPTILDTQYF	TGCGCCAGCAGCCCCGACATGCGGCCCACAATTTTGGATACGCAGTATTTT
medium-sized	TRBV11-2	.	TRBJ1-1	CASSLYGQEAFF	TGTGCCAGCAGCCTGTATGGACAGGAAGCTTTCTTT
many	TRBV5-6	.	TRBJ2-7	CASSQTWGAEQYF	TGTGCCAGCAGCCAGACCTGGGGGGCCGAGCAGTACTTC
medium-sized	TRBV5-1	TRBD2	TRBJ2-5	CASSLVSLAGDGETQYF	TGCGCCAGCAGCTTGGTGAGCCTAGCGGGAGACGGGGAGACCCAGTACTTC